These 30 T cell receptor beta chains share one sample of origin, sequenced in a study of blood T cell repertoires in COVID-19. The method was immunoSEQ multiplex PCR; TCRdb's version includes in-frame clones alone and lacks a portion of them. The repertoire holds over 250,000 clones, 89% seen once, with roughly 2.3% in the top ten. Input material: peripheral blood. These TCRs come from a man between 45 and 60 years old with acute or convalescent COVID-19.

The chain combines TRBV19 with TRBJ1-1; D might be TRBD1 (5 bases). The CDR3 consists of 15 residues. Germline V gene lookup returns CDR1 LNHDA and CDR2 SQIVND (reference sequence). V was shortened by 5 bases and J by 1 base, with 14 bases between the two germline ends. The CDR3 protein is CASSLMGQANTEAFF. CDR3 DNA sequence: TGTGCCAGTAGTCTTATGGGGCAGGCGAACACTGAAGCTTTCTTT.

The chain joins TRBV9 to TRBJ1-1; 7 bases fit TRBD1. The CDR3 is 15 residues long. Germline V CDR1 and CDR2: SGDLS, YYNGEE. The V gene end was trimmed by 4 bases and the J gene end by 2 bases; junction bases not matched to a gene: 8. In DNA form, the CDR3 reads TGTGCCAGCAGCCCCACGGGACAGAGAAACACTGAAGCTTTCTTT. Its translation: CASSPTGQRNTEAFF.

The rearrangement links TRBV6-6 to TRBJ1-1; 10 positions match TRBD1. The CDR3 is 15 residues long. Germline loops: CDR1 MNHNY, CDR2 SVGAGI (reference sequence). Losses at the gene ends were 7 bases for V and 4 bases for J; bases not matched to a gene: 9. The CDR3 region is CASTPGTGVLTEAFF. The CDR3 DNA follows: TGTGCCAGCACCCCCGGGACAGGGGTCCTCACTGAAGCTTTCTTT.

This CDR3 reads CAWSAERNNQPQHF. CDR3 coding DNA: TGTGCCTGGAGTGCCGAGAGGAATAATCAGCCCCAGCATTTT. The genes are TRBV30 and TRBJ1-5; D remains unclear. The CDR3 length is 14 residues. With 1 base removed from V and 4 bases from J, the gap between germline ends came to 11 bases. Germline assignment: CDR1 GTSNPN and CDR2 SVGIG (reference sequence).

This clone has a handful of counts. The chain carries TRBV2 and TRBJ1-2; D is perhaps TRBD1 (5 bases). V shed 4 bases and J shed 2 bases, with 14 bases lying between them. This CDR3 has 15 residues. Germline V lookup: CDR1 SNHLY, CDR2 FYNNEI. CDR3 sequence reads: CASSASGLENYGYTF. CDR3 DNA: TGTGCCAGCAGTGCTTCAGGGTTAGAGAACTATGGCTACACCTTC.

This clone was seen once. In nucleotides, the CDR3 is TGTGCCAGCAGCGTAGCGGGTGGCTATGGCTACACCTTC. It yields the protein CASSVAGGYGYTF. This chain uses TRBV9 with TRBJ1-2, with D unclear. The CDR3 length is 13 residues. V lost 0 bases and J 4 bases, leaving 7 bases between the germline ends. The V gene's germline CDR1 is SGDLS and CDR2 YYNGEE. The full variable domain, rest sourced from reference TRBV9 and TRBJ1-2, is DSGVTQTPKHLITATGQRVTLRCSPRSGDLSVYWYQQSLDQGLQFLIQYYNGEERAKGNILERFSAQQFPDLHSELNLSSLELGDSALYFCASSVAGGYGYTFGSGTRLTVV.

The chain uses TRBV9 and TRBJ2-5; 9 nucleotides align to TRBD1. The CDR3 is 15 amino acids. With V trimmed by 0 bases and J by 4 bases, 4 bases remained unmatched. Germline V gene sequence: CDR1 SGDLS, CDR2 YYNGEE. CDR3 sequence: CASSVAPTGGETQYF. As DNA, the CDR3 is TGTGCCAGCAGCGTAGCCCCGACAGGGGGAGAGACCCAGTACTTC.

Written as DNA, the CDR3 is TGCGCCAGCAGCTTGGGCGGGTTGGCGGACAATGAGCAGTTCTTC. It codes for CASSLGGLADNEQFF. V gene TRBV5-1 combines with J gene TRBJ2-1; D possibly corresponds to TRBD2 (5 bases). In germline, CDR1 is SGHRS, CDR2 YFSETQ. This CDR3 spans 15 amino acids. Trimming stripped 0 bases from V and 5 bases from J, with 12 bases between.

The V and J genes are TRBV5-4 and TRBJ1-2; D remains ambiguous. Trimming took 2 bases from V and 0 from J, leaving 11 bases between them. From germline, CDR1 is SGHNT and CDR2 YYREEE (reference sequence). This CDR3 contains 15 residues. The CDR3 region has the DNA TGTGCCAGCAGCTTCCCACAATCACCTAACTATGGCTACACCTTC. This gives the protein CASSFPQSPNYGYTF.

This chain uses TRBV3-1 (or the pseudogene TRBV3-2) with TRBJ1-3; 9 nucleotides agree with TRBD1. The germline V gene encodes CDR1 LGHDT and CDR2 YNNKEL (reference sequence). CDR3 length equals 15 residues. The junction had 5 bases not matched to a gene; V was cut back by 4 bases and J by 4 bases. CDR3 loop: CASSRGTGRGNTIYF. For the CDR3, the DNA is TGTGCCAGCAGCCGGGGGACAGGGAGAGGAAACACCATATATTTT.

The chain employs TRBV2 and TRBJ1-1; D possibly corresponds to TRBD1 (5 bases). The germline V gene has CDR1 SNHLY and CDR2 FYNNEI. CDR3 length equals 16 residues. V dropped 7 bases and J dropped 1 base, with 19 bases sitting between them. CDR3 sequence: CASTLIPDSPNTEAFF. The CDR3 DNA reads TGTGCCAGCACCCTGATACCCGACAGCCCGAACACTGAAGCTTTCTTT.

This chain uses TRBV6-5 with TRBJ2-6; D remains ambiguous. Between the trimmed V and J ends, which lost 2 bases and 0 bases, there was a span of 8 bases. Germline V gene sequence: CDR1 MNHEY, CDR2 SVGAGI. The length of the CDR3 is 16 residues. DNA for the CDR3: TGTGCCAGCAGTTACATAGCTACCTCTGGGGCCAACGTCCTGACTTTC. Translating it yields CASSYIATSGANVLTF.

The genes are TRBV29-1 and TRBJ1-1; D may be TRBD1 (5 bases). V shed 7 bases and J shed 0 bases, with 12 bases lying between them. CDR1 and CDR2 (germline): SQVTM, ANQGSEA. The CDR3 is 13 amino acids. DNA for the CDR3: TGCAGCGCGGCGGGGGGTATGAACACTGAAGCTTTCTTT. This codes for CSAAGGMNTEAFF.

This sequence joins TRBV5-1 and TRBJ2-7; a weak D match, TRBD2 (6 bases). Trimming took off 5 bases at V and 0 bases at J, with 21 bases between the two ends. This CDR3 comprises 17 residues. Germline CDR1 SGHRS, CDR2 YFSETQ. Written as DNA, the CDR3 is TGCGCCAGCAGGCGCCGGGACTCAGGTTTAGGCTCCTACGAGCAGTACTTC. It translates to CASRRRDSGLGSYEQYF. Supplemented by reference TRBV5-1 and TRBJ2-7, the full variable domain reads KAGVTQTPRYLIKTRGQQVTLSCSPISGHRSVSWYQQTPGQGLQFLFEYFSETQRNKGNFPGRFSGRQFSNSRSEMNVSTLELGDSALYLCASRRRDSGLGSYEQYFGPGTRLTVT.

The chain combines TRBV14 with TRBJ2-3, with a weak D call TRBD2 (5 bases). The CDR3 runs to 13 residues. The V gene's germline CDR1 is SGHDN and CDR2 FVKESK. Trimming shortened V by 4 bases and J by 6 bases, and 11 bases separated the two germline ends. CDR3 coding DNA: TGTGCCAGCAGCCTTCAGTCGGGGGATACGCAGTATTTT. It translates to CASSLQSGDTQYF.

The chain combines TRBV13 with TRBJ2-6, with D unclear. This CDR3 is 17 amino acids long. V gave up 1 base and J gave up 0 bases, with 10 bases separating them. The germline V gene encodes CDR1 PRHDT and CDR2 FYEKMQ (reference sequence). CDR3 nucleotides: TGTGCCAGCAGCTTAGAGTCCTACAGCTCTGGGGCCAACGTCCTGACTTTC. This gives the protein CASSLESYSSGANVLTF. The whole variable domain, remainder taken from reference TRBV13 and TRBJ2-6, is AAGVIQSPRHLIKEKRETATLKCYPIPRHDTVYWYQQGPGQDPQFLISFYEKMQSDKGSIPDRFSAQQFSDYHSELNMSSLELGDSALYFCASSLESYSSGANVLTFGAGSRLTVL.

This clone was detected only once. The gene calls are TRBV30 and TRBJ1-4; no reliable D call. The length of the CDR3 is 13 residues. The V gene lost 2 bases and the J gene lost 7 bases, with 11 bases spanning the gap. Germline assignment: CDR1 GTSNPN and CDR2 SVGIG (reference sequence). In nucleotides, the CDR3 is TGTGCCTGGAGTACGGGAATGAGTGAAAAACTGTTTTTT. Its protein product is CAWSTGMSEKLFF. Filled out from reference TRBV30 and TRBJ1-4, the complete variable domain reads SQTIHQWPATLVQPVGSPLSLECTVEGTSNPNLYWYRQAAGRGLQLLFYSVGIGQISSEVPQNLSASRPQDRQFILSSKKLLLSDSGFYLCAWSTGMSEKLFFGSGTQLSVL.

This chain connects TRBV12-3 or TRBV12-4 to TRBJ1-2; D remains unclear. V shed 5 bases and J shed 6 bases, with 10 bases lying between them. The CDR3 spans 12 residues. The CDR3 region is CASSPGGNGYTF. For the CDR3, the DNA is TGTGCCAGCAGTCCGGGTGGAAATGGCTACACCTTC.

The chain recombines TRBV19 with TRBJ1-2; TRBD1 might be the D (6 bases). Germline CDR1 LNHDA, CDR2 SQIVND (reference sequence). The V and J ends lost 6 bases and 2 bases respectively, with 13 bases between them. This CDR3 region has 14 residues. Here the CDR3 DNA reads TGTGCCAGTAGGAGGGGACACCTCAACTATGGCTACACCTTC. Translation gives CASRRGHLNYGYTF.

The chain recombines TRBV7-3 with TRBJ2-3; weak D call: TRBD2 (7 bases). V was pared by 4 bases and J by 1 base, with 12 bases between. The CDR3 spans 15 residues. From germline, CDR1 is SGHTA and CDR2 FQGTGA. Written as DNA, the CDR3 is TGTGCCAGCAGCTCGGGGGGCGGCCGCACAGATACGCAGTATTTT. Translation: CASSSGGGRTDTQYF.

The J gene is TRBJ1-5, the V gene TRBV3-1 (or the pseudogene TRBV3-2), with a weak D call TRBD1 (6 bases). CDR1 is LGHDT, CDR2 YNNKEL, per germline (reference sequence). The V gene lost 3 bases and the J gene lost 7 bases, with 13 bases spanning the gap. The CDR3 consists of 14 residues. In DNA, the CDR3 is TGTGCCAGCAGCCAGTTACAGGGCCAACAGCCCCAGCATTTT. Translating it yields CASSQLQGQQPQHF.

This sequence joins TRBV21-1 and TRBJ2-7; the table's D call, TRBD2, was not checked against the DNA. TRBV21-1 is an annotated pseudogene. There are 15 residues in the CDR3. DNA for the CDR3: TGTGCCAGCCCCGCGGGGGGCAAAAGCTCCTACGAGCAGTACTTC. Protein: CASPAGGKSSYEQYF.

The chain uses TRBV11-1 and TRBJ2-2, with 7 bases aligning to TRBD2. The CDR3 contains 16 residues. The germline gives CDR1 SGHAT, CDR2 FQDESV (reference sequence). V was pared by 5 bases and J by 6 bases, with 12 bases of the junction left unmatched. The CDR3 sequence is CASSLSAGIRAGELFF. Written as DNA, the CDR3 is TGTGCCAGCAGCCTGTCAGCGGGGATAAGGGCCGGGGAGCTGTTTTTT.

As DNA, the CDR3 is TGTGCCAGCAGGAGGGACAGGCTCAACACCGGGGAGCTGTTTTTT. Amino acids: CASRRDRLNTGELFF. The rearrangement joins TRBV6-5 to TRBJ2-2, with TRBD1 matching 8 bases. Trimming took 6 bases from V and 2 from J; bases not matched to a gene: 5. The CDR3 extends over 15 amino acids. The germline gives CDR1 MNHEY, CDR2 SVGAGI.

This chain's CDR3 is CASAPGQASETPQHF. CDR3 nucleotides: TGTGCCAGCGCTCCGGGACAGGCGTCCGAAACGCCCCAGCATTTT. The chain is built from TRBV2 and TRBJ1-5, with 8 bases matching TRBD1. In germline, CDR1 is SNHLY, CDR2 FYNNEI. The CDR3 loop spans 15 amino acids. The V and J ends lost 8 bases and 9 bases, in that order; junction bases with no gene match: 15.

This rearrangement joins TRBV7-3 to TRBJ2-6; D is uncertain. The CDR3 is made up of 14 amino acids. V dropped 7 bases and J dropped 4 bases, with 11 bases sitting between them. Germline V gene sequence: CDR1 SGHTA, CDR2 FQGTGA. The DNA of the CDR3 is TGTGCCAGCAACCGCTCGACAGGGGCCAACGTCCTGACTTTC. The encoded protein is CASNRSTGANVLTF.

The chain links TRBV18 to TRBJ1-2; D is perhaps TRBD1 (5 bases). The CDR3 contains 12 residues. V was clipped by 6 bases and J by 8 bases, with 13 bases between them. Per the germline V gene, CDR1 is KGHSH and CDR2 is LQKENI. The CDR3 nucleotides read TGTGCCAGCTCGCCCCAGGGTCAGGGCTACACCTTC. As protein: CASSPQGQGYTF.

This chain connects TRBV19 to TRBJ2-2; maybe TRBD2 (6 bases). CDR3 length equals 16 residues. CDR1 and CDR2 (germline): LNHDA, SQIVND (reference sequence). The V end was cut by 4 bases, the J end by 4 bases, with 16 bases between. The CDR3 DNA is TGTGCCAGTAGTAAAACCTGGTGGGGGGTCACCGGGGAGCTGTTTTTT. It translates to CASSKTWWGVTGELFF.

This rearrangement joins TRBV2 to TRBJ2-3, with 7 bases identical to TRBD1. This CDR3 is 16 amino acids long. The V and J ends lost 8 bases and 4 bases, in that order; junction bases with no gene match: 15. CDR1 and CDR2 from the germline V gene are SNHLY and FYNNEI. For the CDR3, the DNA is TGTGCCAGCGCAGGCCCTTTTGACAGGGTAGCAGATACGCAGTATTTT. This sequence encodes CASAGPFDRVADTQYF.

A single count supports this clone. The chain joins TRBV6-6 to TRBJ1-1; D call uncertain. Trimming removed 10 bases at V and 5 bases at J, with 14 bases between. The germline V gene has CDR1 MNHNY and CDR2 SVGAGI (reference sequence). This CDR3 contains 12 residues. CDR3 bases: TGTGCCACCAAACTACGGGGAACTGAAGCTTTCTTT. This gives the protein CATKLRGTEAFF.